What follows are 13 T cell receptor beta chains derived from one specimen sequenced in a study of cytomegalovirus exposure and HLA in healthy donors. Primers included in the PCR were 60 Vbeta and 13 Jbeta primers. TCRdb keeps only in-frame clones here, not all; method: immunoSEQ multiplex PCR. The sample lists 50,000 to 65,000 clones; about two thirds were seen once. Source material: PBMCs. The receptors were gathered from a woman aged 45-59 years in good health and CMV-seropositive.

V usage is TRBV7-3 and J usage is TRBJ2-5; TRBD2 aligns across 7 bases. Germline assignment: CDR1 SGHTA and CDR2 FQGTGA. V lost 3 bases, J lost 3 bases, and 7 bases stayed unmatched. The CDR3 extends over 15 amino acids. The CDR3 DNA reads TGTGCCAGCAGCTTCGTAGCGGGCGAGAAAGAGACCCAGTACTTC. It yields the protein CASSFVAGEKETQYF.

The genes are TRBV2 and TRBJ1-5; maybe TRBD1 (6 bases). The V gene lost 7 bases and the J gene lost 4 bases, with 32 bases spanning the gap. In germline, CDR1 is SNHLY, CDR2 FYNNEI. The CDR3 spans 20 residues. CDR3 in DNA: TGTGCCAGCAACGCTGAGGCTCTGGGGCTGGGGGCCCCCCTGAATCAGCCCCAGCATTTT. Protein sequence: CASNAEALGLGAPLNQPQHF.

Written as DNA, the CDR3 is TGCGCCAGCGGACTAGGCCCTGTGGGAGAGACCCAGTACTTC. It codes for CASGLGPVGETQYF. The chain joins TRBV5-1 to TRBJ2-5; TRBD2 matches at 7 bases. This CDR3 region has 14 residues. Trimming removed 7 bases from V and 4 bases from J; junction bases left unmatched: 10. CDR1 SGHRS and CDR2 YFSETQ come from the germline V gene.

This rearrangement joins TRBV7-9 to TRBJ2-6; 9 bases align to TRBD1. This CDR3 has 19 amino acids. With V trimmed by 5 bases and J by 2 bases, 13 bases remained unmatched. CDR1 is SEHNR, CDR2 FQNEAQ, per germline (reference sequence). The CDR3 DNA reads as TGTGCCAGCAGCAGCCCCGGGACAGGGAACAAGCCTGGGGCCAACGTCCTGACTTTC. It encodes CASSSPGTGNKPGANVLTF.

The V call is TRBV5-1, the J call TRBJ2-7; tentatively, D is TRBD1 (5 bases). This CDR3 has 14 amino acids. CDR1 is SGHRS, CDR2 YFSETQ, per germline. The V end lost 4 bases, the J end lost 3 bases, and 14 bases lay between the germline ends. The CDR3 loop is CASSRAPGNYEQYF. The CDR3 DNA sequence: TGCGCCAGCAGCAGAGCCCCAGGGAACTACGAGCAGTACTTC.

The V and J genes are TRBV28 and TRBJ2-3; a weak D match, TRBD1 (6 bases). From germline, CDR1 is MDHEN and CDR2 SYDVKM. The CDR3 is 14 amino acids. The V end was cut by 6 bases, the J end by 1 base, with 11 bases between. The CDR3 region is CASRQGPGTDTQYF. CDR3 sequence (DNA): TGTGCCAGCAGGCAGGGGCCTGGCACAGATACGCAGTATTTT.

The genes are TRBV4-3 and TRBJ2-1; D possibly corresponds to TRBD2 (6 bases). This CDR3 contains 14 residues. V lost 2 bases and J 9 bases, leaving 14 bases between the germline ends. Germline CDR1 is LGHNA and CDR2 is YSLEER. CDR3 in amino acids: CASSQTPGRGEQFF. The CDR3 DNA reads TGCGCCAGCAGCCAAACCCCAGGGCGGGGTGAGCAGTTCTTC.

V and J are TRBV2 and TRBJ1-4; D is unclear. The CDR3 loop spans 13 amino acids. Trimming stripped 6 bases from V and 5 bases from J, with 10 bases between. Germline-derived CDR1 and CDR2 are SNHLY and FYNNEI. The CDR3 spells CASRGSENEKLFF. CDR3 in DNA: TGTGCCAGCAGAGGCAGCGAAAATGAAAAACTGTTTTTT. The variable domain in full, completed from reference TRBV2 and TRBJ1-4, reads EPEVTQTPSHQVTQMGQEVILRCVPISNHLYFYWYRQILGQKVEFLVSFYNNEISEKSEIFDDQFSVERPDGSNFTLKIRSTKLEDSAMYFCASRGSENEKLFFGSGTQLSVL.

V is TRBV27 and J is TRBJ2-1; a possible D gene is TRBD1 (5 bases). Trimming took 0 bases from V and 6 from J, leaving 6 bases between them. The CDR3 is made up of 13 amino acids. Germline CDR1 and CDR2: MNHEY and SMNVEV (reference sequence). The CDR3 nucleotides read TGTGCCAGCAGTTTATCAGACAGCAATGAGCAGTTCTTC. Residues: CASSLSDSNEQFF.

As DNA, the CDR3 is TGTGCCAGCAGTATAGACAGGTTCAATGAGCAGTTCTTC. Translation gives CASSIDRFNEQFF. This chain links TRBV7-2 with TRBJ2-1; possible D gene TRBD1, 6 bases. Germline assignment: CDR1 SGHTA and CDR2 FQGNSA. This CDR3 has 13 residues. The V gene lost 6 bases and the J gene lost 6 bases, with 12 bases spanning the gap.

The chain carries TRBV19 and TRBJ1-2; possible D gene TRBD1, 6 bases. Germline CDR1 is LNHDA and CDR2 is SQIVND (reference sequence). The CDR3 runs to 12 residues. Deletions cut 7 bases from V and 2 bases from J, with 8 bases between. CDR3 DNA: TGTGCCAGTAATACAGGGAACTATGGCTACACCTTC. Its translation is CASNTGNYGYTF.

This clone has a handful of counts. The gene calls are TRBV4-1 and TRBJ2-5; D is possibly TRBD1 (6 bases). Germline-derived CDR1 and CDR2 are MGHRA and YSYEKL. Trimming took 1 base from V and 5 from J, leaving 14 bases between them. This CDR3 region has 15 residues. The CDR3: CASSQVMRGFETQYF. The CDR3 DNA is TGCGCCAGCAGCCAAGTTATGAGGGGGTTTGAGACCCAGTACTTC.

The rearrangement joins TRBV5-1 to TRBJ2-1; D unclear. This CDR3 is 15 amino acids long. CDR1 is SGHRS, CDR2 YFSETQ, per germline. The ends were cut back, 2 bases at V and 6 bases at J, with 15 bases in the middle. The CDR3 region is CASSLGYTKSNEQFF. CDR3 bases: TGCGCCAGCAGCTTAGGCTACACTAAATCCAATGAGCAGTTCTTC.